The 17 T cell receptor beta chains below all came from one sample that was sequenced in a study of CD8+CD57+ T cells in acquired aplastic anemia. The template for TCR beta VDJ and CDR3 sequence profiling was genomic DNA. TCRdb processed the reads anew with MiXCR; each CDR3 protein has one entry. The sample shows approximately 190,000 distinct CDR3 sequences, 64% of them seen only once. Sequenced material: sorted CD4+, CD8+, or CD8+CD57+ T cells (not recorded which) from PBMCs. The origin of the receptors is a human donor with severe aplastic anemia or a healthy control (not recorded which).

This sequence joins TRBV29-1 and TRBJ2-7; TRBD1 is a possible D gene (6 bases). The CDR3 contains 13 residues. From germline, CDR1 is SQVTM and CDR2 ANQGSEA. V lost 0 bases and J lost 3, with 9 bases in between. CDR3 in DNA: TGCAGCGTTGAAGATCGGGACAACTACGAGCAGTACTTC. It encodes CSVEDRDNYEQYF.

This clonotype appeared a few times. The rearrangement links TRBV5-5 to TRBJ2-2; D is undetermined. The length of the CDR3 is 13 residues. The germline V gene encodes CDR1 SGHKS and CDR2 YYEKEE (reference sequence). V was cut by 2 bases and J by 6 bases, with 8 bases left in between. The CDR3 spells CASSLVRAGELFF. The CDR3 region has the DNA TGTGCCAGCAGCTTAGTGCGCGCCGGGGAGCTGTTTTTT.

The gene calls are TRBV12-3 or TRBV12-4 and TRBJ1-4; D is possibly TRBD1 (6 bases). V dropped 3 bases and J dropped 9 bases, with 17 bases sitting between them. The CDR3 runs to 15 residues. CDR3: CASSFPGGTGQKLFF. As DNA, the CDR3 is TGTGCCAGCAGTTTCCCGGGGGGAACAGGGCAAAAACTGTTTTTT.

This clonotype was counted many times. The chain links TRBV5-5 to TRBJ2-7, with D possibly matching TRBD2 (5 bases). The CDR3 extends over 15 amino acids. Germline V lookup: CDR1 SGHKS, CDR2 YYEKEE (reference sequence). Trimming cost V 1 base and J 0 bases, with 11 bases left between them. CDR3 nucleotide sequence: TGTGCCAGCAGCTTGTCTCCGGGAAGCTCCTACGAGCAGTACTTC. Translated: CASSLSPGSSYEQYF. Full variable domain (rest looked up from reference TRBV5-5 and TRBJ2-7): DAGVTQSPTHLIKTRGQQVTLRCSPISGHKSVSWYQQVLGQGPQFIFQYYEKEERGRGNFPDRFSARQFPNYSSELNVNALLLGDSALYLCASSLSPGSSYEQYFGPGTRLTVT.

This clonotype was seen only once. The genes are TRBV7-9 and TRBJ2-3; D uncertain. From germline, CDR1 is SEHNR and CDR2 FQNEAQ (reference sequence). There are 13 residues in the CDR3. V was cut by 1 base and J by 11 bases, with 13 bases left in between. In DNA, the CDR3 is TGTGCCAGCAGCTTAGTAATAGGTGATGAGCAGTATTTT. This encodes CASSLVIGDEQYF.

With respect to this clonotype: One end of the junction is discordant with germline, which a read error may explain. In DNA, the CDR3 is TGTGCCAGCAGAAGAAGGGGGAACACTGAAGCTTTCTTC. Protein product: CASRRRGNTEAFF. The J gene is TRBJ1-1, the V gene TRBV2; possibly TRBD1 for D (6 bases). This CDR3 comprises 13 residues. Germline CDR1 and CDR2: SNHLY and FYNNEI.

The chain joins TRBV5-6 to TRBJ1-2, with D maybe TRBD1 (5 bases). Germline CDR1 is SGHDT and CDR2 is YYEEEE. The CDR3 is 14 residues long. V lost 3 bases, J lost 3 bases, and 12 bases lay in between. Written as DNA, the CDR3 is TGTGCCAGCAGCTCGGCAGGGAGCGACTATGGCTACACCTTC. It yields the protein CASSSAGSDYGYTF.

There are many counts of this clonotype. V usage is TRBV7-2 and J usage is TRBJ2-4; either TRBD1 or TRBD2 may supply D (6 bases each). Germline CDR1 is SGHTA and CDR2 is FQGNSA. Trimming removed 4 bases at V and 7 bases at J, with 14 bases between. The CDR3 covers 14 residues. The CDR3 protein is CASSSSGAGNIQYF. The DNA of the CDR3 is TGTGCCAGCAGCTCGTCGGGGGCCGGGAACATTCAGTACTTC. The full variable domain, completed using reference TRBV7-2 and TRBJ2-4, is GAGVSQSPSNKVTEKGKDVELRCDPISGHTALYWYRQSLGQGLEFLIYFQGNSAPDKSGLPSDRFSAERTGGSVSTLTIQRTQQEDSAVYLCASSSSGAGNIQYFGAGTRLSVL.

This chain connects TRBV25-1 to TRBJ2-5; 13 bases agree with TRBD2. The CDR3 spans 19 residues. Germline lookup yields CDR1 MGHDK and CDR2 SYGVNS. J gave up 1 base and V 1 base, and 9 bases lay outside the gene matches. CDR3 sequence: CASSELGTSGKGFQETQYF. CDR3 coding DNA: TGTGCCAGCAGTGAATTGGGGACTAGCGGGAAGGGGTTCCAAGAGACCCAGTACTTC.

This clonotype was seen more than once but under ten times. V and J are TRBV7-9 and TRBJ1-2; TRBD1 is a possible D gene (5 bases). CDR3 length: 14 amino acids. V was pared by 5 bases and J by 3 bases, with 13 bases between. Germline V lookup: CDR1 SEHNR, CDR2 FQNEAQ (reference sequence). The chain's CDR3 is CASSLRGGDYGYTF. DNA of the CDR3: TGTGCCAGCAGCCTTCGCGGGGGGGACTATGGCTACACCTTC.

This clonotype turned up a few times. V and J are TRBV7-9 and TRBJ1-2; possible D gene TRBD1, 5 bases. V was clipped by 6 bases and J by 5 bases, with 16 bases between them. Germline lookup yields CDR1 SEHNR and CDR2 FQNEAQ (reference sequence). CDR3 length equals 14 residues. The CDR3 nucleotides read TGTGCCAGCAGGGATTCGGCAGGGTGGTATGGCTACACCTTC. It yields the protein CASRDSAGWYGYTF. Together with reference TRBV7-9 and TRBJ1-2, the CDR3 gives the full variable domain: DTGVSQNPRHKITKRGQNVTFRCDPISEHNRLYWYRQTLGQGPEFLTYFQNEAQLEKSRLLSDRFSAERPKGSFSTLEIQRTEQGDSAMYLCASRDSAGWYGYTFGSGTRLTVV.

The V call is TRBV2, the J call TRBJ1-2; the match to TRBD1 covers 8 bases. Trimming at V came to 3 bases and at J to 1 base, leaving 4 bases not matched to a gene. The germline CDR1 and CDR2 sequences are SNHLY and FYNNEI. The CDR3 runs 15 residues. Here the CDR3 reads CASSEGTGFNYGYTF. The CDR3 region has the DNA TGTGCCAGCAGTGAGGGGACAGGATTTAACTATGGCTACACCTTC. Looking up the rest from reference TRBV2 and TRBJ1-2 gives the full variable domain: EPEVTQTPSHQVTQMGQEVILRCVPISNHLYFYWYRQILGQKVEFLVSFYNNEISEKSEIFDDQFSVERPDGSNFTLKIRSTKLEDSAMYFCASSEGTGFNYGYTFGSGTRLTVV.

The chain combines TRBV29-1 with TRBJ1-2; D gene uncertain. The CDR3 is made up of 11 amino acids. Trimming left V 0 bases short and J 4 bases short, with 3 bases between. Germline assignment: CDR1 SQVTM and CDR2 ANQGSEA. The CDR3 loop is CSVEDAYGYTF. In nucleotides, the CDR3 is TGCAGCGTTGAAGATGCCTATGGCTACACCTTC.

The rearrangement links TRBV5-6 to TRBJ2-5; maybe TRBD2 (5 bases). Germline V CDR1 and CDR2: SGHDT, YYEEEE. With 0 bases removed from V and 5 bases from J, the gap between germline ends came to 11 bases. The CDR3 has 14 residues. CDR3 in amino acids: CASSLGTGSETQYF. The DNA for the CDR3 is TGTGCCAGCAGCTTGGGGACTGGCTCGGAGACCCAGTACTTC. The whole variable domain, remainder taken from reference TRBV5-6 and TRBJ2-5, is DAGVTQSPTHLIKTRGQQVTLRCSPKSGHDTVSWYQQALGQGPQFIFQYYEEEERQRGNFPDRFSGHQFPNYSSELNVNALLLGDSALYLCASSLGTGSETQYFGPGTRLLVL.

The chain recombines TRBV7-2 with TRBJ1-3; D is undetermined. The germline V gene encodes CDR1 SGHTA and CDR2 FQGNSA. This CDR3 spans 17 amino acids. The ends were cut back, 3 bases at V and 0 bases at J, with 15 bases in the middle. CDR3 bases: TGTGCCAGCAGCTTCTCCTCGACCAGAAGCTCTGGAAACACCATATATTTT. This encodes CASSFSSTRSSGNTIYF.

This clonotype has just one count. The CDR3 protein is CSARTGYTYEQYF. CDR3 nucleotides: TGCAGTGCTCGGACAGGATATACCTACGAGCAGTACTTC. The gene calls are TRBV20-1 and TRBJ2-7; 7 nucleotides agree with TRBD1. With V trimmed by 5 bases and J by 2 bases, 6 bases remained unmatched. Per the germline V gene, CDR1 is DFQATT and CDR2 is SNEGSKA (reference sequence). The CDR3 is 13 amino acids.

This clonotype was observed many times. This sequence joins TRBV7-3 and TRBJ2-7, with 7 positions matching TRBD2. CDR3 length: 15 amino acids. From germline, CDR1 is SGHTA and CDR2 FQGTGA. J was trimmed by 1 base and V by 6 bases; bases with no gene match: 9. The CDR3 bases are TGTGCCAGCAGTGAGGGGCTGGGGGGGTCCTACGAGCAGTACTTC. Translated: CASSEGLGGSYEQYF.